This TCR beta chain is from a study of T cell responses to AZD1222 COVID-19 vaccine. Comments on this clone: Its antigen is undetermined.

Whole-study results and caveats: Vaccine-related CD4 TCRs covered spike, predominating at 160-218 and 743-854.

Method: immunoSEQ multiplex PCR; TCRdb's copy keeps in-frame clones and lacks some. Of approximately 82,000 clones in the sample, roughly 92% were seen once. The CDR3 has 13 residues. CDR1 and CDR2 from the germline V gene are MNHNY and SVGAGI (reference sequence). After removal of 2 bases from V and 10 bases from J, the junction contained 5 bases not matched to a gene. Pooled together were second doses at about 4 or about 12 weeks. This TCR derives from an adult who received the AZD1222 COVID-19 vaccine. The V gene is TRBV6-6, the J gene TRBJ1-5, with 7 bases aligning to TRBD1. This sample comprised peripheral blood, obtained 28 days after the second AZD1222 dose. The DNA of the CDR3 is TGTGCCAGCAGTTACCGACAGGGAGAACCCCAGCATTTT. Translating gives CASSYRQGEPQHF.